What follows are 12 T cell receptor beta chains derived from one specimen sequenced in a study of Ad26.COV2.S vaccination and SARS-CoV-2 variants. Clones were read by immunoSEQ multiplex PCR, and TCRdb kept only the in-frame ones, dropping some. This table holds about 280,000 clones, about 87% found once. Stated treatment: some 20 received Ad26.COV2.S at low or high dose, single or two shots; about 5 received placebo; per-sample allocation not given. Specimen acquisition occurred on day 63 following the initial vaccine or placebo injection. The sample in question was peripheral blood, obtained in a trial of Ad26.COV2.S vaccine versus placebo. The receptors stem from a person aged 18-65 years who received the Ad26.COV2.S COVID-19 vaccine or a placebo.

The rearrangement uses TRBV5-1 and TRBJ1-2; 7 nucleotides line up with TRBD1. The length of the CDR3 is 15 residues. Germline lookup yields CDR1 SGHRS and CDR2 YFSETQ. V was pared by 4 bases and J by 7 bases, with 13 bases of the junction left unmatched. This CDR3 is CASSRATGSFGGYTF. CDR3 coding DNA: TGCGCCAGCAGCAGGGCGACAGGGAGCTTCGGTGGCTACACCTTC.

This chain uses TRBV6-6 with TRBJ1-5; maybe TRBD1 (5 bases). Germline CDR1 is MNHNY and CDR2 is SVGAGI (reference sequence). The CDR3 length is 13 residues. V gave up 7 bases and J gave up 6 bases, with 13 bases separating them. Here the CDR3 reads CASKITTGQPQHF. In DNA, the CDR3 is TGTGCCAGCAAAATAACAACAGGTCAGCCCCAGCATTTT.

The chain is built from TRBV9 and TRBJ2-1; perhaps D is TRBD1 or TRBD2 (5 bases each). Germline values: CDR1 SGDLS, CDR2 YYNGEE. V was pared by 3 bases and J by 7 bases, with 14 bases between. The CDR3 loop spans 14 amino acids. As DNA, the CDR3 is TGTGCCAGCAGCGCCCGGGACGTTGTGAATGAGCAGTTCTTC. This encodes CASSARDVVNEQFF. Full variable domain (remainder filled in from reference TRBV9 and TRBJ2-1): DSGVTQTPKHLITATGQRVTLRCSPRSGDLSVYWYQQSLDQGLQFLIQYYNGEERAKGNILERFSAQQFPDLHSELNLSSLELGDSALYFCASSARDVVNEQFFGPGTRLTVL.

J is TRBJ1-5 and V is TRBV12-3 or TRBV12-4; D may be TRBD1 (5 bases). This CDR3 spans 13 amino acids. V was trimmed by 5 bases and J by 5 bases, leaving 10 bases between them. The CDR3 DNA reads TGTGCCAGCAGTGACAGAGACGATCAGCCCCAGCATTTT. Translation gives CASSDRDDQPQHF.

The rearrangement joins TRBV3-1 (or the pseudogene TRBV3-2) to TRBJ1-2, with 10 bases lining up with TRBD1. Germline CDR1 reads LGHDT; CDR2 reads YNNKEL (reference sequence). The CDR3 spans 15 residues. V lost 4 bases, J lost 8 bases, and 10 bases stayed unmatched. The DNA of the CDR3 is TGTGCCAGCAGCCTAGACGGGACAGGGGTTTTAGGCTACACCTTC. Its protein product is CASSLDGTGVLGYTF.

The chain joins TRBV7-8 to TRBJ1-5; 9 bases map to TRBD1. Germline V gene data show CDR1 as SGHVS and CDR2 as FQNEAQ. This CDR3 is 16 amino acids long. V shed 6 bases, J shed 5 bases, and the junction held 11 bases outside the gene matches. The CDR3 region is CASRPDRGILDQPQHF. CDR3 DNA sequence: TGTGCCAGCAGACCAGACAGGGGGATATTGGATCAGCCCCAGCATTTT.

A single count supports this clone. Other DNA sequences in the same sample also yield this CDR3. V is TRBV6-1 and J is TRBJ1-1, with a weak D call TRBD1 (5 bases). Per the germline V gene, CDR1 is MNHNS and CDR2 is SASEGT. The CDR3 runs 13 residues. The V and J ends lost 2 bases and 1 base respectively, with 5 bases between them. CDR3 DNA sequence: TGTGCCAGCAGTGAACAGGGGAACACTGAAGCTTTCTTT. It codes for CASSEQGNTEAFF.

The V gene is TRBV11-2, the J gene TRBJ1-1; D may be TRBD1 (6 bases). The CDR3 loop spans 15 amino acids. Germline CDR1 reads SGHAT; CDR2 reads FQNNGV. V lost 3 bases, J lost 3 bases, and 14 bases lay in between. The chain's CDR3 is CASSLIEGGDTEAFF. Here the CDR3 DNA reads TGTGCCAGCAGCTTGATCGAGGGGGGCGACACTGAAGCTTTCTTT. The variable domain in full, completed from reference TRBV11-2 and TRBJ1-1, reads EAGVAQSPRYKIIEKRQSVAFWCNPISGHATLYWYQQILGQGPKLLIQFQNNGVVDDSQLPKDRFSAERLKGVDSTLKIQPAKLEDSAVYLCASSLIEGGDTEAFFGQGTRLTVV.

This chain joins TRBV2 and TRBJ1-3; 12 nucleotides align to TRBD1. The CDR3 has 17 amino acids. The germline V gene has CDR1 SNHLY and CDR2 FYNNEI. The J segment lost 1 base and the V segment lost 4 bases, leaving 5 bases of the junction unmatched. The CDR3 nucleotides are TGTGCCAGCAGTGTGTGGGGACAGGGGGCGTCTGGAAACACCATATATTTT. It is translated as CASSVWGQGASGNTIYF. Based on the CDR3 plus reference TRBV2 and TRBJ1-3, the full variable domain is EPEVTQTPSHQVTQMGQEVILRCVPISNHLYFYWYRQILGQKVEFLVSFYNNEISEKSEIFDDQFSVERPDGSNFTLKIRSTKLEDSAMYFCASSVWGQGASGNTIYFGEGSWLTVV.

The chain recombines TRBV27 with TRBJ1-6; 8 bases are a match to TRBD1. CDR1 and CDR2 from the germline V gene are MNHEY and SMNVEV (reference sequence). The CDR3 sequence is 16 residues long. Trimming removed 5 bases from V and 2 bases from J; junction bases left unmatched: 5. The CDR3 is CASSPDRVPYNSPLHF. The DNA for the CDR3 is TGTGCCAGCAGTCCGGACAGGGTGCCCTATAATTCACCCCTCCACTTT.

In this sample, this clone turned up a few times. The CDR3 protein is CASSRMGQGVTEAFF. CDR3 sequence (DNA): TGTGCCAGCAGTCGAATGGGACAGGGGGTCACTGAAGCTTTCTTT. The J gene is TRBJ1-1, the V gene TRBV6-5; 11 bases line up with TRBD1. Germline CDR1 is MNHEY and CDR2 is SVGAGI. CDR3 length: 15 residues. J lost 4 bases, V lost 5 bases, and 6 bases had no gene match.

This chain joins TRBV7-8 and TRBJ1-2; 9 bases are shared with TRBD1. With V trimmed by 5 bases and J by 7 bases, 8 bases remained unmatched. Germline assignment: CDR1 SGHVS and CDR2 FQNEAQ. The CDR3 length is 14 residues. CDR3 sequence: CASSLTRQGGGYTF. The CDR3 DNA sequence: TGTGCCAGCAGCCTCACTCGACAGGGGGGTGGCTACACCTTC. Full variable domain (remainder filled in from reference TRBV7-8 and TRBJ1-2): GAGVSQSPRYKVAKRGQDVALRCDPISGHVSLFWYQQALGQGPEFLTYFQNEAQLDKSGLPSDRFFAERPEGSVSTLKIQRTQQEDSAVYLCASSLTRQGGGYTFGSGTRLTVV.